This T cell receptor beta chain was observed in a study of blood T cell repertoires in COVID-19. Whole-study context: Some COVID-19 samples were acute and others convalescent; all came from the United States, Italy and Spain. PBMCs, B-cell-depleted T cells, or T cells provided the cDNA or gDNA that made up the material.

After removal of 3 bases from V and 1 base from J, the junction contained 5 bases not matched to a gene. This CDR3 region has 14 residues. The germline V gene has CDR1 GTSNPN and CDR2 SVGIG (reference sequence). Authors' methods: How many nucleated cells were present was estimated from reference gene primer amplification. TCRdb keeps only in-frame clones here, not all; method: immunoSEQ multiplex PCR. The DNA was the basis for D and trimming; V, J and clone size are from that table. Among some 120,000 clones, approximately 90% were seen once, and the ten largest hold less than 8%. The clonotype was recovered from a man between 50 and 59 years old with acute or convalescent COVID-19. Sequenced material: peripheral blood. The chain couples TRBV30 to TRBJ2-7; 8 bases line up with TRBD1. The CDR3 nucleotides are TGTGCCTGGAGAGGGACAGGCGAGTCCTACGAGCAGTACTTC. This codes for CAWRGTGESYEQYF.